This is a list of T cell receptor beta chains from one sample in a study of cytomegalovirus exposure and HLA in healthy donors. TCRdb's copy holds only in-frame clones and misses some; the assay was immunoSEQ multiplex PCR. The data show roughly 130,000 clones, approximately 80% seen once. Sequencing was done on a sample of PBMCs. The receptors were gathered from a man aged 35-49 years in good health and CMV-seronegative. Both conserved end residues are part of each CDR3. A D gene is named only where the DNA matches it firmly. Clone size is shown for a subset of rows, as once, few, many or a class of expanded clone.

NA	TRBV5-1	TRBJ2-6	NA	TGCGCCAGCAGGGTGGCCTCTGGGGCCAACGTCCTGACTTTC	CASRVASGANVLTF
NA	TRBV7-9	TRBJ2-5	TRBD1	TGTGCCAGCAGCTCGACAGGGGGGGAGACCCAGTACTTC	CASSSTGGETQYF
NA	TRBV7-2	TRBJ2-2	TRBD2	TGTGCCAGCAGCTTAGGTGCGGGAGTTACTCCGGGGGAGCTGTTTTTT	CASSLGAGVTPGELFF
NA	TRBV10-3	TRBJ1-6	NA	TGTGCCATCAGTGAGACAGATTATAATTCACCCCTCCACTTT	CAISETDYNSPLHF
NA	TRBV10-3	TRBJ1-1	NA	TGTGCCATCAGTCAGGGAGGGGGCACTGAAGCTTTCTTT	CAISQGGGTEAFF
few	TRBV5-6	TRBJ2-5	NA	TGTGCCAGCAGCAGCATCCAAGAGACCCAGTACTTC	CASSSIQETQYF
once	TRBV15	TRBJ1-4	TRBD1	TGTGCCACCAGCAGGGGGACAGATTCTAATGAAAAACTGTTTTTT	CATSRGTDSNEKLFF
NA	TRBV28	TRBJ2-1	TRBD2	TGTGCCAGCAGCACGGCGGCGGGGGGAGCCTACAATGAGCAGTTCTTC	CASSTAAGGAYNEQFF
NA	TRBV6-1	TRBJ1-1	NA	TGTGCCAGCATTCGAGACAGGTTGAACACTGAAGCTTTCTTT	CASIRDRLNTEAFF
NA	TRBV30	TRBJ1-5	NA	TGTGCCTGGAGTGAACGACAGGTCCGGCAGCCCCAGCATTTT	CAWSERQVRQPQHF
NA	TRBV28	TRBJ2-5	NA	TGTGCCAGCAGTTCCGGGGGTGACGAGACCCAGTACTTC	CASSSGGDETQYF
NA	TRBV18	TRBJ2-7	NA	TGTGCCAGCTCACCTAGAAAGGGGCCCTACGAGCAGTACTTC	CASSPRKGPYEQYF
NA	TRBV27	TRBJ2-7	NA	TGTGCCAGCAGTTTATTTAGCGAGCAGTACTTC	CASSLFSEQYF
NA	TRBV5-1	TRBJ1-4	NA	TGCGCCAGCAGCTTGGCAGGGGTTGATGAAAAACTGTTTTTT	CASSLAGVDEKLFF
NA	TRBV5-1	TRBJ2-7	TRBD1	TGCGCCAGCAGCACCGGACAGGGGCAGGGCGAGCAGTACTTC	CASSTGQGQGEQYF
NA	TRBV5-1	TRBJ2-6	NA	TGCGCCAGCAGCTCCAGGGGTACTGGGGCCAACGTCCTGACTTTC	CASSSRGTGANVLTF
NA	TRBV4-1	TRBJ1-5	NA	TGCGCCAGCAGCCAACAGGGTTACAGCAATCAGCCCCAGCATTTT	CASSQQGYSNQPQHF
NA	TRBV7-6	TRBJ2-5	NA	TGTGCCAGCAGCTTAGCGCCGGAGGATTGGGAGACCCAGTACTTC	CASSLAPEDWETQYF
NA	TRBV6-1	TRBJ2-1	TRBD2	TGTGCCAGCAGTGGCAACTCACGGTTGGGGGGGGAGCAGTTCTTC	CASSGNSRLGGEQFF
few	TRBV18	TRBJ1-2	TRBD1	TGTGCCAGCTCACCCGACAGGGGTGCACTCTATGGCTACACCTTC	CASSPDRGALYGYTF
NA	TRBV7-2	TRBJ2-7	NA	TGTGCCAGCAGCCGGGGGGCGGTTTGGTACGAGCAGTACTTC	CASSRGAVWYEQYF
NA	TRBV7-9	TRBJ2-1	NA	TGTGCCAGCAGCCCACCCGGCGGGGCCTTCAGGGAGCAGTTCTTC	CASSPPGGAFREQFF
NA	TRBV28	TRBJ1-4	TRBD1	TGTGCCAGCACCTCCGGACAGGGCTACGGTGAAAAACTGTTTTTT	CASTSGQGYGEKLFF
NA	TRBV13	TRBJ2-4	NA	TGTGCCAGCAGCTTAGACGCAGGGGGAGGCATTCAGTACTTC	CASSLDAGGGIQYF
NA	TRBV2	TRBJ1-6	NA	TGTGCCAGCAGTGAACGGAGCTCCTATAATTCACCCCTCCACTTT	CASSERSSYNSPLHF
NA	TRBV18	TRBJ1-2	NA	TGTGCCAGCTCGGAGGGGTCCGTCAACTATGGCTACACCTTC	CASSEGSVNYGYTF
NA	TRBV6-1	TRBJ2-1	TRBD2	TGTGCCAGCAGTGAAGATAGCCCCTTAGCGGGACTGTACAATGAGCAGTTCTTC	CASSEDSPLAGLYNEQFF
NA	TRBV5-1	TRBJ1-1	NA	TGCGCCAGCAGCTCCCTTGGGGGCAACACTGAAGCTTTCTTT	CASSSLGGNTEAFF
NA	TRBV9	TRBJ2-2	NA	TGTGCCAGCAGCGAAGGGCTAGCGAAAGGGACCGGGGAGCTGTTTTTT	CASSEGLAKGTGELFF
NA	TRBV6-5	TRBJ1-4	NA	TGTGCCAGCAGTATTCAGGAAGATAATGAAAAACTGTTTTTT	CASSIQEDNEKLFF
few	TRBV27	TRBJ2-5	NA	TGTGCCAGCAGTTTATCCCCCAGGGTTCACCAAGAGACCCAGTACTTC	CASSLSPRVHQETQYF
few	TRBV4-2	TRBJ2-2	TRBD2	TGTGCCAGCAGCCAAGGACTAGCGGGGGGACAAACCGGGGAGCTGTTTTTT	CASSQGLAGGQTGELFF
NA	TRBV5-4	TRBJ2-5	TRBD2	TGTGCCAGCAGCCCCTGGACTAGCAATATAGAGACCCAGTACTTC	CASSPWTSNIETQYF
NA	TRBV6-6	TRBJ1-5	NA	TGTGCCAGCAGCCTACAGGGCGGGAATCAGCCCCAGCATTTT	CASSLQGGNQPQHF
NA	TRBV11-2	TRBJ2-1	NA	TGTGCCACCCAAAGGGGGGGAGAGCGATTCTACAATGAGCAGTTCTTC	CATQRGGERFYNEQFF
NA	TRBV5-1	TRBJ1-6	NA	TGCGCCAGCAGCTTGGACGGGGGGAATTCACCCCTCCACTTT	CASSLDGGNSPLHF
NA	TRBV19	TRBJ1-2	NA	TGTGCCAGTAGCCTAGGGGACTATGGCTACACCTTC	CASSLGDYGYTF
once	TRBV19	TRBJ2-7	NA	TGTGCCAGTAGTGTCCGGGACTTTGCCTACGAGCAGTACTTC	CASSVRDFAYEQYF
NA	TRBV30	TRBJ2-3	NA	TGTGCCTGGAGTGCCATGCTGGCGGGGCCCACAGATACGCAGTATTTT	CAWSAMLAGPTDTQYF
NA	TRBV7-2	TRBJ2-7	TRBD1	TGTGCCAGCAGCCCGGGACAGCACGAGCAGTACTTC	CASSPGQHEQYF
NA	TRBV7-2	TRBJ2-5	NA	TGTGCCAGCAGCTTACTAGGGAGACAAGAGACCCAGTACTTC	CASSLLGRQETQYF
NA	TRBV2	TRBJ2-1	TRBD1	TGTGCCAGCAGCCGGGACAGGGGGGCAAATGAGCAGTTCTTC	CASSRDRGANEQFF
NA	TRBV2	TRBJ1-4	TRBD1	TGTGCCAGCAGTCTTGGACAGGGATCACAACTAATTGAAAAACTGTTTTTT	CASSLGQGSQLIEKLFF
NA	TRBV2	TRBJ2-3	TRBD2	TGTGCCAGCAGCCCTAGCGGGCTCACAGATACGCAGTATTTT	CASSPSGLTDTQYF
few	TRBV10-1	TRBJ2-3	NA	TGCGCCAGCAGTGAGTCCGGGATCACAGATACGCAGTATTTT	CASSESGITDTQYF